Below, 6 T cell receptor beta chains from the same sample are listed, as sequenced in a study of shared clonotypes between healthy human individuals. Some clones are missing from TCRdb's copy, which holds only in-frame ones; the method was immunoSEQ multiplex PCR. The repertoire has millions of clones, over 85% of them found once; the top ten carry 1.1%. CD45RO-negative, CCR7-positively selected cells formed the naive CD8 fraction, excluding terminally differentiated effector memory CD45RA+ cells. Sequenced material: naive CD8+ T cells sorted from blood. Receptors were obtained from a man younger than 30 in good health.

The V and J genes are TRBV5-1 and TRBJ2-1; 10 bases are a match to TRBD2. The V and J ends lost 4 bases and 4 bases, in that order; junction bases with no gene match: 8. The germline CDR1 and CDR2 sequences are SGHRS and YFSETQ. CDR3 length: 16 amino acids. The CDR3 bases are TGCGCCAGCAGCCCCGGACTAGCGGATCCGTACAATGAGCAGTTCTTC. It translates to CASSPGLADPYNEQFF.

The chain couples TRBV7-9 to TRBJ2-7, with D unclear. Germline loops: CDR1 SEHNR, CDR2 FQNEAQ (reference sequence). This CDR3 spans 14 amino acids. V was pared by 3 bases and J by 0 bases, with 9 bases between. CDR3 in DNA: TGTGCCAGCAGCTTCCCAACACGCTCCTACGAGCAGTACTTC. It yields the protein CASSFPTRSYEQYF.

V gene TRBV27 combines with J gene TRBJ1-6; D unclear. CDR3 length: 18 residues. V dropped 3 bases and J dropped 0 bases, with 15 bases sitting between them. Germline V gives CDR1 MNHEY, CDR2 SMNVEV (reference sequence). CDR3: CASSLSGQVTSYNSPLHF. CDR3 sequence (DNA): TGTGCCAGCAGTTTGAGTGGGCAGGTAACCTCCTATAATTCACCCCTCCACTTT.

The rearrangement uses TRBV9 and TRBJ2-1; TRBD2 agrees at 11 bases. The CDR3 extends over 16 amino acids. Germline CDR1 is SGDLS and CDR2 is YYNGEE. V gave up 2 bases and J gave up 2 bases; unmatched junction bases: 3. The CDR3 coding sequence is TGTGCCAGCAGCGTCCAACTAGCGGGAGCCTACAATGAGCAGTTCTTC. This gives the protein CASSVQLAGAYNEQFF.

The genes are TRBV4-1 and TRBJ2-2, with D unresolved. Between the trimmed V and J ends, which lost 1 base and 0 bases, there was a span of 9 bases. Germline CDR1 reads MGHRA; CDR2 reads YSYEKL. The CDR3 has 16 amino acids. The CDR3 sequence is CASSQAGNPNTGELFF. DNA of the CDR3: TGCGCCAGCAGCCAAGCTGGGAACCCGAACACCGGGGAGCTGTTTTTT.

The V and J genes are TRBV5-1 and TRBJ1-1; tentatively, D is TRBD1 (5 bases). The V gene lost 4 bases and the J gene lost 4 bases, with 17 bases spanning the gap. The CDR3 length is 15 residues. Germline V gene data show CDR1 as SGHRS and CDR2 as YFSETQ. CDR3 in amino acids: CASSTSREVSTEAFF. The CDR3 nucleotides are TGCGCCAGCAGCACTTCCAGGGAGGTGAGCACTGAAGCTTTCTTT.